Shown below are 25 T cell receptor beta chains from a single sample sequenced in a study of beta chain features in type 1 diabetes. The whole isolated RNA underwent reverse transcription, so sequencing captured expressed TCRB transcripts. The table came from immunoSEQ multiplex PCR; TCRdb's copy has only in-frame clones and leaves some out. This table has 240,000 or so clones, around 68% appearing once. Input material: naive CD4+ T cells from blood. Receptor source: a man aged 25-45 years in good health.

This rearrangement joins TRBV29-1 to TRBJ2-2, with D unclear. Trimming pared 3 bases from V and 6 bases from J, leaving 8 bases between. The CDR3 runs 12 residues. Germline V gene data show CDR1 as SQVTM and CDR2 as ANQGSEA. CDR3 nucleotide sequence: TGCAGCGTTGAGGAAGGGCCCGGGGAGCTGTTTTTT. This sequence encodes CSVEEGPGELFF.

There are a few counts of this clone. The CDR3 sequence: CASSRREKLFF. CDR3 coding DNA: TGTGCCAGCAGCAGAAGAGAAAAACTGTTTTTT. The rearrangement uses TRBV21-1 and TRBJ1-4. TRBV21-1 is a documented pseudogene. The CDR3 has 11 amino acids.

V usage is TRBV28 and J usage is TRBJ2-5; perhaps TRBD1 as D (6 bases). The germline CDR1 and CDR2 sequences are MDHEN and SYDVKM. This CDR3 region has 13 residues. Trimming removed 10 bases at V and 2 bases at J, with 14 bases between. CDR3 amino acids: CATQGWRQETQYF. DNA for the CDR3: TGTGCCACACAGGGATGGCGGCAAGAGACCCAGTACTTC.

The chain recombines TRBV9 with TRBJ2-2, with D tentatively TRBD1 (6 bases). CDR1 is SGDLS and CDR2 is YYNGEE in the germline V gene. This CDR3 is built from 20 residues. V was clipped by 3 bases and J by 0 bases, with 24 bases between them. The CDR3, as DNA: TGTGCCAGCAGCGCTCCGGGGTTGGGCAGGGGCACTGCGAACACCGGGGAGCTGTTTTTT. It translates to CASSAPGLGRGTANTGELFF.

The chain links TRBV30 to TRBJ1-1; no clear D gene. Trimming shortened V by 1 base and J by 0 bases, and 6 bases separated the two germline ends. The CDR3 extends over 13 amino acids. CDR1 and CDR2 from the germline V gene are GTSNPN and SVGIG (reference sequence). CDR3 sequence: CAWSEVLNTEAFF. CDR3 nucleotides: TGTGCCTGGAGTGAGGTATTGAACACTGAAGCTTTCTTT.

The rearrangement links TRBV10-3 to TRBJ2-7, with 10 bases matching TRBD2. CDR1 and CDR2 (germline): ENHRY, SYGVKD. The CDR3 extends over 14 amino acids. With V trimmed by 1 base and J by 5 bases, 2 bases remained unmatched. CDR3 loop: CAISEWSGRDEQYF. DNA of the CDR3: TGTGCCATCAGTGAGTGGAGCGGGAGGGACGAGCAGTACTTC.

The chain has TRBV29-1 and TRBJ2-3; possibly TRBD1 for D (5 bases). This CDR3 contains 12 residues. The germline V gene has CDR1 SQVTM and CDR2 ANQGSEA. Trimming took off 4 bases at V and 6 bases at J, with 11 bases between the two ends. CDR3 residues: CSVGVQADTQYF. The CDR3 DNA sequence: TGCAGCGTTGGGGTACAGGCCGATACGCAGTATTTT.

This clone appeared a few times. The rearrangement joins TRBV10-3 to TRBJ2-2, with TRBD1 identical over 9 bases. The length of the CDR3 is 14 residues. Germline CDR1 reads ENHRY; CDR2 reads SYGVKD. Losses at the gene ends were 7 bases for V and 2 bases for J; bases not matched to a gene: 2. CDR3 residues: CAIKGQGNTGELFF. As DNA, the CDR3 is TGTGCCATCAAGGGACAGGGTAACACCGGGGAGCTGTTTTTT.

This clone came up a few times. This chain links TRBV18 with TRBJ1-4; D not certain. Germline loops: CDR1 KGHSH, CDR2 LQKENI. Trimming stripped 3 bases from V and 7 bases from J, with 12 bases between. This CDR3 spans 14 amino acids. In DNA form, the CDR3 reads TGTGCCAGCTCACCCCGAGGATCGGGTGAAAAACTGTTTTTT. Its protein product is CASSPRGSGEKLFF. Filled out from reference TRBV18 and TRBJ1-4, the complete variable domain reads NAGVMQNPRHLVRRRGQEARLRCSPMKGHSHVYWYRQLPEEGLKFMVYLQKENIIDESGMPKERFSAEFPKEGPSILRIQQVVRGDSAAYFCASSPRGSGEKLFFGSGTQLSVL.

The chain combines TRBV30 with TRBJ2-5; no definite D call. The closer fit of TRBJ2-7 to the DNA end suggests the J call may be wrong. This CDR3 has 13 amino acids. Germline V lookup: CDR1 GTSNPN, CDR2 SVGIG (reference sequence). Here the CDR3 DNA reads TGTGCCTGGAGTCTGGGCGTAGGGTACGAGCAGTACTTC. It specifies CAWSLGVGYEQYF.

The chain uses TRBV25-1 and TRBJ2-1; D possibly corresponds to TRBD2 (6 bases). CDR3 length: 12 residues. The germline CDR1 and CDR2 sequences are MGHDK and SYGVNS. Trimming shortened V by 0 bases and J by 14 bases, and 11 bases separated the two germline ends. The DNA of the CDR3 is TGTGCCAGCAGTGAATACCGCGGGGATGAGTTCTTC. Protein sequence: CASSEYRGDEFF.

The V call is TRBV14, the J call TRBJ2-2; D is possibly TRBD1 (6 bases). V dropped 3 bases and J dropped 0 bases, with 11 bases sitting between them. This CDR3 has 16 residues. Germline CDR1 and CDR2: SGHDN and FVKESK. CDR3 residues: CASSHPGQTNTGELFF. The CDR3 DNA follows: TGTGCCAGCAGCCACCCGGGACAAACGAACACCGGGGAGCTGTTTTTT. The variable domain in full, completed from reference TRBV14 and TRBJ2-2, reads EAGVTQFPSHSVIEKGQTVTLRCDPISGHDNLYWYRRVMGKEIKFLLHFVKESKQDESGMPNNRFLAERTGGTYSTLKVQPAELEDSGVYFCASSHPGQTNTGELFFGEGSRLTVL.

The chain carries TRBV29-1 and TRBJ2-5, with D unclear. V was clipped by 8 bases and J by 1 base, with 14 bases between them. Looked up from germline, CDR1 is SQVTM and CDR2 is ANQGSEA. The CDR3 loop spans 13 amino acids. The CDR3 sequence: CSLRGAGQETQYF. In nucleotides, the CDR3 is TGCAGCCTTCGTGGCGCAGGCCAAGAGACCCAGTACTTC.

This clone was recorded a few times. Here the CDR3 DNA reads TGCAGCGTTGAAGGACAGGGGCGCCGGGAGACCCAGTACTTC. Residues: CSVEGQGRRETQYF. The gene calls are TRBV29-1 and TRBJ2-5, with 8 positions matching TRBD1. V shed 1 base, J shed 5 bases, and the junction held 6 bases outside the gene matches. The CDR3 loop spans 14 amino acids. CDR1 SQVTM and CDR2 ANQGSEA come from the germline V gene.

The rearrangement links TRBV7-2 to TRBJ2-1; TRBD2 matches at 7 bases. CDR1 and CDR2 (germline): SGHTA, FQGNSA. V shed 4 bases and J 3 bases; nucleotides not matched to a gene: 9. The CDR3 length is 16 residues. The CDR3 spells CASSSTRASGYNEQFF. The CDR3 DNA follows: TGTGCCAGCAGCTCAACCCGGGCTAGCGGCTACAATGAGCAGTTCTTC.

In nucleotides, the CDR3 is TGTGGAAGTGAGGACAGGGGGTACCACGGGCAGTTCTTC. Translating gives CGSEDRGYHGQFF. V usage is TRBV28 and J usage is TRBJ2-1, with TRBD1 identical over 10 bases. Germline V lookup: CDR1 MDHEN, CDR2 SYDVKM. This CDR3 is built from 13 residues.

This clone has a handful of counts. This likely comes from a read error, as the CDR3 has no conserved phenylalanine or tryptophan at its end. No DNA is shown, since the ends of the CDR3 on it are uncertain; the CDR3 is the one TCRdb lists. The chain links TRBV5-1 to TRBJ2-7; whether TRBD2, the table's D call, matches the DNA was not checked. The CDR3 is made up of 13 amino acids, end residues included. Germline CDR1 reads SGHRS; CDR2 reads YFSETQ. The CDR3 region is CASSLTSGGPRTI.

The chain carries TRBV30 and TRBJ2-3, with D unresolved. The CDR3 runs to 13 residues. Looked up from germline, CDR1 is GTSNPN and CDR2 is SVGIG (reference sequence). Deletions cut 3 bases from V and 4 bases from J, with 11 bases between. The CDR3 spells CAWSLTGADTQYF. The CDR3 DNA reads as TGTGCCTGGAGCCTAACTGGGGCAGATACGCAGTATTTT.

V is TRBV29-1 and J is TRBJ2-3; D gene unclear. Trimming removed 4 bases at V and 6 bases at J, with 14 bases between. Germline V lookup: CDR1 SQVTM, CDR2 ANQGSEA. The CDR3 covers 13 residues. CDR3 sequence (DNA): TGCAGCGTTGGGGCGAAGTTATTTGATACGCAGTATTTT. Amino acid sequence: CSVGAKLFDTQYF.

V is TRBV7-9 and J is TRBJ2-5; 7 bases line up with TRBD2. Germline V gene data show CDR1 as SEHNR and CDR2 as FQNEAQ (reference sequence). The CDR3 has 15 residues. Trimming removed 3 bases from V and 4 bases from J; junction bases left unmatched: 8. CDR3 protein: CASSFPRGIRETQYF. The DNA for the CDR3 is TGTGCCAGCAGCTTCCCGCGGGGGATTCGAGAGACCCAGTACTTC.

On this clone: The conserved phenylalanine or tryptophan normally closing the CDR3 is absent here, so this likely arose from a read error. The limits of the CDR3 on the DNA are not certain, so only TCRdb's listed CDR3 is given. The chain is built from TRBV7-9 and TRBJ2-7; TRBD2 is taken as the D call from the table, unchecked against the DNA. The CDR3 has 10 residues if both end residues are counted. Germline CDR1 reads SEHNR; CDR2 reads FQNEAQ (reference sequence). The CDR3 loop is CASSPVMGGT.

The chain couples TRBV29-1 to TRBJ2-3, with 13 nucleotides matching TRBD2. V gave up 4 bases and J gave up 3 bases; unmatched junction bases: 7. The CDR3 contains 16 residues. CDR1 is SQVTM, CDR2 ANQGSEA, per germline. As DNA, the CDR3 is TGCAGCGTTGGCCGACTAGCGGGAGGTGGAACAGATACGCAGTATTTT. Translating it yields CSVGRLAGGGTDTQYF.

This rearrangement joins TRBV20-1 to TRBJ2-7; no clear D. V lost 2 bases to trimming and J lost 7 bases, with 9 bases between them. From germline, CDR1 is DFQATT and CDR2 SNEGSKA (reference sequence). The CDR3 is made up of 11 amino acids. CDR3 coding DNA: TGCAGTGCTAGATTGGTGGGGGAGCAGTACTTC. Its translation: CSARLVGEQYF.

V and J are TRBV7-6 and TRBJ2-1; 11 bases line up with TRBD2. Germline CDR1 is SGHVS and CDR2 is FNYEAQ. CDR3 length: 16 residues. V was clipped by 1 base and J by 7 bases; unmatched bases: 6. CDR3 protein: CASSLVAGGPGNEQFF. Here the CDR3 DNA reads TGTGCCAGCAGCTTAGTAGCGGGAGGGCCTGGGAATGAGCAGTTCTTC.

This clone was seen a handful of times. The same CDR3 can be traced to other DNA sequences in this sample. The chain employs TRBV7-2 and TRBJ2-7, with D maybe TRBD2 (5 bases). Germline CDR1 and CDR2: SGHTA and FQGNSA. The CDR3 runs 13 residues. Trimming took 0 bases from V and 3 from J, leaving 6 bases between them. This CDR3 is CASSLARDYEQYF. The CDR3 region has the DNA TGTGCCAGCAGCTTAGCACGGGACTACGAGCAGTACTTC.